The T cell receptor (beta chain) under discussion was sequenced for a study of metastatic and nonmetastatic thyroid tumors (TCRdb year 2020). Regarding the study in general: Repertoires from peripheral blood and from tumor or nodule tissue samples of malignant and benign thyroid patients were compared.

The study at large found these results: In both blood and tumor samples, malignant tumors were reported to have significantly higher TCR beta diversity than benign nodules.

Library preparation employed PCR. Sequencing used an Illumina HiSeq 4000. High-throughput sequencing was used to profile the CDR3 region of the TCR beta-chain in every patient. On the study's bioinformatics: Drawing on CDR3 differences between clinicopathological groups, the researchers built a classifier meant to tell apart patients with distant-metastatic papillary thyroid cancer. Repertoire diversity was assessed with the Shannon index, and tumor-blood repertoire similarity with the Morisita-Horn index. TCRdb's own reprocessing of the public reads used fastp at Q25 and MiXCR and kept productive beta chains. The V and J calls, along with clone size, are taken from TCRdb and not from the paper's own processing. For this sample there are over 20,000 clones; over 25% appear just once. The ten largest clonotypes hold approximately 20% of the sample. The CDR3, from cysteine to phenylalanine, totals 13 residues. Only the CDR3 portion is preserved as DNA: 39 bases, with reading frame beginning at the first base. CDR1 is given as SGDLS and CDR2 as YYNGEE, both from the germline V gene. V is reduced by 6 bases and J by 3 bases, leaving a spacing of 11 bases between them.

No treatment had been received by any patient before thyroid surgery. Using T-cell receptor beta sequencing, the researchers looked back retrospectively at clinical samples from patients, gathered between about 2011 and 2019. This clone was picked up one time. There is no known antigen for this receptor. No much larger clone is present one base from it, and per-base qualities are unavailable. One read alone makes for weak evidence. In this chain, TRBV9 is recombined with TRBJ2-3; the D gene could be either TRBD1 or TRBD2, each agreeing at 5 bases. The clonotype comes from a female donor with papillary thyroid cancer or a benign thyroid nodule (not recorded which). Some clones in this sample may be carry-over from other donors' samples. Source material: blood. The DNA reads TGTGCCAGCACCACGGGGACGACAGATACGCAGTATTTT. Protein translation: CASTTGTTDTQYF.